The entry that follows covers one T cell receptor beta chain sequence. Its antigen is unknown. This record comes from a study of cytomegalovirus exposure and HLA in healthy donors. Study context: Earlier findings included about 120 million unique TCR beta sequences obtained from 150 million to 200 million T cells.

Healthy bone marrow donors formed the donor group. Study results and limitations: Other equally common chains were less clonally expanded than HLA-associated TCR beta chains, a later analysis showed. Cytomegalovirus-associated TCR beta chains were listed, numbering roughly 150.

The PCR contained 60 Vbeta and 13 Jbeta primers. Assay used: immunoSEQ multiplex PCR; TCRdb lists only in-frame clones, some missing. The sample has around 250,000 clones; over 90% are singletons. What was sequenced was PBMCs. This TCR was sampled from a girl aged 2-15 years in good health and CMV-seronegative.

The CDR3 spells CASGLQGASGANVLTF. The CDR3 nucleotides are TGTGCTAGTGGTTTGCAGGGGGCAAGTGGGGCCAACGTCCTGACTTTC. The chain recombines TRBV12-5 with TRBJ2-6, with TRBD1 identical over 8 bases. V lost 2 bases and J lost 3; bases outside the gene matches: 3. The CDR3 is 16 residues long. Germline CDR1 LGHNT, CDR2 FRNRAP.